This TCR beta chain came from a study of chemoradiotherapy in HPV16-positive cancers. Study results and caveats: HPV-specific T cells were functionally defined from only a couple of HPV16-positive patients.

Profiled with immunoSEQ multiplex PCR; TCRdb holds only in-frame clones, not every one. Among roughly 14,000 clones, approximately 90% were seen once, and the ten largest hold about 2.5%. A remark on this clone: The antigen is undetermined.

This CDR3 contains 14 residues. V shed 3 bases and J 4 bases; nucleotides not matched to a gene: 5. Germline-derived CDR1 and CDR2 are SGHDT and YYEEEE. This material consisted of blood, taken from a patient who underwent chemoradiotherapy. This chain connects TRBV5-6 to TRBJ2-7; 9 nucleotides match TRBD1. This clonotype was sampled from a human donor with HPV-associated anogenital cancer. In DNA, the CDR3 is TGTGCCAGCAGCTACGGACAGGGGACGTACGAGCAGTACTTC. Translation gives CASSYGQGTYEQYF.